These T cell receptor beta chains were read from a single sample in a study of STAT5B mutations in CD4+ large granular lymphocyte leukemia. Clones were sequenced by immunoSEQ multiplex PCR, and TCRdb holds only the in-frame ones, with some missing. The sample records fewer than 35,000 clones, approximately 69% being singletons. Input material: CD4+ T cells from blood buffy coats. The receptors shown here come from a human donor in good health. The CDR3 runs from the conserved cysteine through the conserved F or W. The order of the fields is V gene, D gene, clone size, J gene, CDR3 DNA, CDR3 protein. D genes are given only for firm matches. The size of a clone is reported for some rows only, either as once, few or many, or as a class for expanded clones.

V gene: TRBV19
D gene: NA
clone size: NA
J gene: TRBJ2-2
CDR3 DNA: TGTGCCAGTACTCAGGACCTCTCGACGGGGGAGCTGTTTTTT
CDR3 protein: CASTQDLSTGELFF

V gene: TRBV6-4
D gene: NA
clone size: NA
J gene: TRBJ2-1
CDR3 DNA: TGTGCCAGCAGTGACTCCGGGGGGCCGGGGAATGAGCAGTTCTTC
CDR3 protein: CASSDSGGPGNEQFF

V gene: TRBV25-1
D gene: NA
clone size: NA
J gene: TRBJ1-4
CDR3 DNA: TGTGCCAGCAGTCGCCCGAGCCAGGGTAATGAAAAACTGTTTTTT
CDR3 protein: CASSRPSQGNEKLFF

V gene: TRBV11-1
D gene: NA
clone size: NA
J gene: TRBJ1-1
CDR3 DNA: TGTGCCAGCACCATTGCAAGGCTACAGGGTGAAGCTTTCTTT
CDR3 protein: CASTIARLQGEAFF

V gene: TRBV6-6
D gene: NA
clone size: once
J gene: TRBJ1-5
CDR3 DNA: TGTGCCAGCAGCAAAAGGAGCAATCAGCCCCAGCATTTT
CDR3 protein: CASSKRSNQPQHF

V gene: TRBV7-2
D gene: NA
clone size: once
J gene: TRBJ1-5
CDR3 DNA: TGTGCCAGCAGCTCCCGGGGCGGGGATCAGCCCCAGCATTTT
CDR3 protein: CASSSRGGDQPQHF

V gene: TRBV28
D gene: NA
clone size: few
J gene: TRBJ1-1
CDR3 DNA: TGTGCCAGCAGTTTAGTAGGGAACACTGAAGCTTTCTTT
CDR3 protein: CASSLVGNTEAFF

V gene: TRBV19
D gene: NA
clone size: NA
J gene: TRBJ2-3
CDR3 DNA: TGTGCCAGTAGTTCGGACAGTGCCACAGATACGCAGTATTTT
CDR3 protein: CASSSDSATDTQYF

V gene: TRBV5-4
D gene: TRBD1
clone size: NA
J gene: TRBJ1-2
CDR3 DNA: TGTGCCAGCAGCTTAGGGCAGGGGGATGGCTACACCTTC
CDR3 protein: CASSLGQGDGYTF

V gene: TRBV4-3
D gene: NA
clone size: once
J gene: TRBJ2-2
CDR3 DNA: TGCGCCAGCAGCCAAGATACTAGGGCTCCCGGGGAGCTGTTTTTT
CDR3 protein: CASSQDTRAPGELFF

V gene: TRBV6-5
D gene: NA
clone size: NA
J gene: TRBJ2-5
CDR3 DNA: TGTGCCAGCAGTTGGAGAGGGGAGACCCAGTACTTC
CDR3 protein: CASSWRGETQYF

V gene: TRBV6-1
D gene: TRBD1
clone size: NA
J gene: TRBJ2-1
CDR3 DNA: TGTGCCAGCAGTGAAGTCGGACAGGGGTACAATGAGCAGTTCTTC
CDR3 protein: CASSEVGQGYNEQFF

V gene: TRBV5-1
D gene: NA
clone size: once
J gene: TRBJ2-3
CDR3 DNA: TGCGCCAGCAGCTTGGGGGCAGGGTGGATAGATACGCAGTATTTT
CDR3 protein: CASSLGAGWIDTQYF

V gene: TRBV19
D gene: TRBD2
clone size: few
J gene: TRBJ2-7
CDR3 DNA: TGTGCCAGTAGTACCCTCGGGCGGGAGGGCTCCTACGAGCAGTACTTC
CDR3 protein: CASSTLGREGSYEQYF

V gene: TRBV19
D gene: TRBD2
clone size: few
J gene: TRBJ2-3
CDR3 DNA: TGTGCCAGTAGTACGGTAGCGGGACGGGCAGATACGCAGTATTTT
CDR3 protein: CASSTVAGRADTQYF

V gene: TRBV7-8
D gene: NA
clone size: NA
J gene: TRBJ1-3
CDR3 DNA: TGTGCCAGCAGCGGGCAAGGGGGCTCTGGAAACACCATATATTTT
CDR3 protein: CASSGQGGSGNTIYF

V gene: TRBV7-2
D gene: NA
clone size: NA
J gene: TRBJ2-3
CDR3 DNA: TGTGCCAGCAGCTTCCGGAGTCAACACACAGATACGCAGTATTTT
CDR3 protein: CASSFRSQHTDTQYF

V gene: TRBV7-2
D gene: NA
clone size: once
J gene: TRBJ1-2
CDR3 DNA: TGTGCCAGCAGCTTCGGGGAAGGGTCGTTTGGCTACACCTTC
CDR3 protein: CASSFGEGSFGYTF

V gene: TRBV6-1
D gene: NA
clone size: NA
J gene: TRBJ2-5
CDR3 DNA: TGTGCCAGCAGTGAGCGGCAAGAGACCCAGTACTTC
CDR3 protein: CASSERQETQYF

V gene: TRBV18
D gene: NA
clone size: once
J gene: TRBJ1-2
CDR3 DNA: TGTGCCAGCTCACCCGGCAGGGGTAGAAACTATGGCTACACCTTC
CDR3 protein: CASSPGRGRNYGYTF

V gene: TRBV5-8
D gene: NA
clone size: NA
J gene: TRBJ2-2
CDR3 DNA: TGTGCCAGCCCCCCCAGGGCTTTGAACACCGGGGAGCTGTTTTTT
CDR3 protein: CASPPRALNTGELFF

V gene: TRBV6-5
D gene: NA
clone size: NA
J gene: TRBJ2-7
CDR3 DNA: TGTGCCACCGCCAACTCCTACGAGCAGTACTTC
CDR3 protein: CATANSYEQYF

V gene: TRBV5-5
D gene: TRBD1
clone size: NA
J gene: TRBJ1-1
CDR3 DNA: TGTGCCAGCAGCTTGCTCCGGGACAGGGGATTTCCTGAAGCTTTCTTT
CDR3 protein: CASSLLRDRGFPEAFF

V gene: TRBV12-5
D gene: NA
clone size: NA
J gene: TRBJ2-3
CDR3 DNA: TGTGCTAGTGGTTTGGGAATGGCGGGAAGCACAGATACGCAGTATTTT
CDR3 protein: CASGLGMAGSTDTQYF

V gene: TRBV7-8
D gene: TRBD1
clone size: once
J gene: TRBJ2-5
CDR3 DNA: TGTGCCAGCAGCTCTACAGGGGTCACCCAAGAGACCCAGTACTTC
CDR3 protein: CASSSTGVTQETQYF

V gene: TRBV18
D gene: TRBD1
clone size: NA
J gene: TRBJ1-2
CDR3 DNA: TGTGCCAGCTCACCCGGGACAGGGTTTGAGCATACCTTC
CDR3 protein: CASSPGTGFEHTF

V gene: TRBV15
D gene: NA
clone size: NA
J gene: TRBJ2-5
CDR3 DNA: TGTGCCACCAGCAGAGCCGCCCCGAGGGCCCAGTACTTC
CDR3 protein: CATSRAAPRAQYF